A selection of T cell receptor beta chains follows, all from one sample in a study of blood T cell repertoires in COVID-19. Sequencing was performed with immunoSEQ multiplex PCR; in TCRdb, only in-frame clones are kept and a portion is missing. In the table there are more than 150,000 clones, approximately 84% of which are singletons. Sample: peripheral blood. These receptors originate from a human donor in a cohort sampled during active COVID-19. The CDR3 runs from the conserved cysteine through the conserved F or W. Fields, in order: V gene, D gene, clone size, J gene, CDR3 DNA, CDR3 protein. D genes are given only for firm matches. Rows give clone size only sometimes, using once, few, many, or a class for an expanded clone.

V gene: TRBV6-5
D gene: TRBD2
clone size: many
J gene: TRBJ2-1
CDR3 DNA: TGTGCCAGCAGTTACTCTCGCGGGGGGCTCTATGAGCAGTTCTTC
CDR3 protein: CASSYSRGGLYEQFF

V gene: TRBV2
D gene: TRBD1
clone size: .
J gene: TRBJ1-2
CDR3 DNA: TGTGCCAGCAGCACAGGGGGCTCTTTCTATGGCTACACCTTC
CDR3 protein: CASSTGGSFYGYTF

V gene: TRBV5-6
D gene: TRBD2
clone size: .
J gene: TRBJ2-1
CDR3 DNA: TGTGCCAGCAGCTTGGGACTAGCGGGAGCCTACAATGAGCAGTTCTTC
CDR3 protein: CASSLGLAGAYNEQFF

V gene: TRBV4-2
D gene: .
clone size: once
J gene: TRBJ1-4
CDR3 DNA: TGTGCCAGCAGCCAAGGGGACGGGGGAGCAGCAACTAATGAAAAACTGTTTTTT
CDR3 protein: CASSQGDGGAATNEKLFF

V gene: TRBV27
D gene: .
clone size: .
J gene: TRBJ1-2
CDR3 DNA: TGTGCCAGCAGTTTATCTCCAGGGAATGGCTACACCTTC
CDR3 protein: CASSLSPGNGYTF

V gene: TRBV27
D gene: .
clone size: .
J gene: TRBJ1-5
CDR3 DNA: TGTGCCAGCAGGGTCACAGCCAATCAGCCCCAGCATTTT
CDR3 protein: CASRVTANQPQHF

V gene: TRBV7-6
D gene: .
clone size: once
J gene: TRBJ2-5
CDR3 DNA: TGTGCCAGCAGCTTAGCAGAGGGGGGGACATACCAAGAGACCCAGTACTTC
CDR3 protein: CASSLAEGGTYQETQYF

V gene: TRBV5-1
D gene: TRBD1
clone size: .
J gene: TRBJ1-1
CDR3 DNA: TGCGCCAGCAGCCGCGGGACAGAGGTTAACACTGAAGCTTTCTTT
CDR3 protein: CASSRGTEVNTEAFF

V gene: TRBV3-1/TRBV3-2
D gene: TRBD1
clone size: .
J gene: TRBJ1-2
CDR3 DNA: TGTGCCAGCAGCCAGACCTCCACAGGGGTAGCGGATGGCTACACCTTC
CDR3 protein: CASSQTSTGVADGYTF

V gene: TRBV12-3/TRBV12-4
D gene: .
clone size: .
J gene: TRBJ2-2
CDR3 DNA: TGTGCCAGCACCTTAGGGGCCGGGGAGCTGTTTTTT
CDR3 protein: CASTLGAGELFF

V gene: TRBV19
D gene: TRBD1
clone size: few
J gene: TRBJ2-7
CDR3 DNA: TGTGCCAGTAGTATGGGGACAGGGCGGTACGAGCAGTACTTC
CDR3 protein: CASSMGTGRYEQYF

V gene: TRBV27
D gene: .
clone size: few
J gene: TRBJ2-7
CDR3 DNA: TGTGCCGCGGGGAACTACCCCTACGAGCAGTACTTC
CDR3 protein: CAAGNYPYEQYF

V gene: TRBV2
D gene: .
clone size: .
J gene: TRBJ2-1
CDR3 DNA: TGTGCCAGCAGATGGCCCCCAGGGAATGAGCAGTTCTTC
CDR3 protein: CASRWPPGNEQFF

V gene: TRBV3-1/TRBV3-2
D gene: TRBD1
clone size: few
J gene: TRBJ1-1
CDR3 DNA: TGTGCCAGCAGCCAAGACGGGGGGACAGGGAATCCAGCCCCGGAAGCTTTCTTT
CDR3 protein: CASSQDGGTGNPAPEAFF

V gene: TRBV6-4
D gene: TRBD1
clone size: .
J gene: TRBJ2-7
CDR3 DNA: TGTGCCAGCAGGCTCCCGGGACAGGGGAGCGGAGGGACCTACGAGCAGTACTTC
CDR3 protein: CASRLPGQGSGGTYEQYF

V gene: TRBV2
D gene: .
clone size: .
J gene: TRBJ1-2
CDR3 DNA: TGTGCCAGCAGTAATTCGGTGACAGCCACCTATGGCTACACCTTC
CDR3 protein: CASSNSVTATYGYTF

V gene: TRBV7-9
D gene: .
clone size: .
J gene: TRBJ1-5
CDR3 DNA: TGTGCCAGCAGCTCGGATGACATGGACAATCAGCCCCAGCATTTT
CDR3 protein: CASSSDDMDNQPQHF

V gene: TRBV19
D gene: TRBD2
clone size: .
J gene: TRBJ2-1
CDR3 DNA: TGTGCCAGTAGTATTACGGGGGGGCAGAATGAGCAGTTCTTC
CDR3 protein: CASSITGGQNEQFF

V gene: TRBV11-3
D gene: .
clone size: .
J gene: TRBJ2-2
CDR3 DNA: TGTGCCAGCAGCTTTGCCGAGGCCGGGGAGCTGTTTTTT
CDR3 protein: CASSFAEAGELFF

V gene: TRBV9
D gene: TRBD1
clone size: .
J gene: TRBJ1-5
CDR3 DNA: TGTGCCAGGCCACCGGGACAGGGGGCTTTTCATCAGCCCCAGCATTTT
CDR3 protein: CARPPGQGAFHQPQHF

V gene: TRBV9
D gene: .
clone size: .
J gene: TRBJ2-5
CDR3 DNA: TGTGCCAGTACCCCTGGGGGAGGAGGCCAAGAGACCCAGTACTTC
CDR3 protein: CASTPGGGGQETQYF

V gene: TRBV19
D gene: .
clone size: .
J gene: TRBJ1-5
CDR3 DNA: TGTGCCAGTAGTTTGGCAGGGTCGGGCAATCAGCCCCAGCATTTT
CDR3 protein: CASSLAGSGNQPQHF

V gene: TRBV7-3
D gene: .
clone size: .
J gene: TRBJ1-6
CDR3 DNA: TGTGCCAGCAGCCTTTCATGGGCCCCCACTTATTCACCCCTCCACTTT
CDR3 protein: CASSLSWAPTYSPLHF

V gene: TRBV21-1
D gene: .
clone size: .
J gene: TRBJ2-7
CDR3 DNA: TGTGCCAGCTCCGTTTTAATAAGACTAGCGGGTTCGGAGACTCCCTACGAGCAGTACTTC
CDR3 protein: CASSVLIRLAGSETPYEQYF

V gene: TRBV30
D gene: .
clone size: .
J gene: TRBJ2-7
CDR3 DNA: TGTGCCTGGAGTGTAGGGCTAGCACCATACTACGAGCAGTACTTC
CDR3 protein: CAWSVGLAPYYEQYF

V gene: TRBV9
D gene: TRBD1
clone size: .
J gene: TRBJ2-5
CDR3 DNA: TGTGCCAGCAGCCCACGGACAGGTCAGCCAAGAGACCCAGTGTACGAGACCCAGTACTTC
CDR3 protein: CASSPRTGQPRDPVYETQYF

V gene: TRBV2
D gene: .
clone size: few
J gene: TRBJ1-2
CDR3 DNA: TGTGCCAGCAGTGTGGGCAGGGATTATGGCTACACCTTC
CDR3 protein: CASSVGRDYGYTF

V gene: TRBV15
D gene: .
clone size: .
J gene: TRBJ1-5
CDR3 DNA: TGTGCCACCAGCAATGATGTAGTCGGTTTGCCCCAGCATTTT
CDR3 protein: CATSNDVVGLPQHF

V gene: TRBV13
D gene: TRBD2
clone size: .
J gene: TRBJ2-5
CDR3 DNA: TGTGCCAGCAGCTTACCGGGGGGGCAAGAGACCCAGTACTTC
CDR3 protein: CASSLPGGQETQYF

V gene: TRBV19
D gene: TRBD1
clone size: .
J gene: TRBJ1-1
CDR3 DNA: TGTGCCAGTAGTCCCCGGACAGGGAACACTGAAGCTTTCTTT
CDR3 protein: CASSPRTGNTEAFF

V gene: TRBV30
D gene: .
clone size: .
J gene: TRBJ1-1
CDR3 DNA: TGTGCCTGGAGTGTATTAGGGGTCGGCGCTTTCTTT
CDR3 protein: CAWSVLGVGAFF

V gene: TRBV3-1/TRBV3-2
D gene: .
clone size: .
J gene: TRBJ1-2
CDR3 DNA: TGTGCCAGCAGCCAAGTTAGGCAGGGCGACGGCTACACCTTC
CDR3 protein: CASSQVRQGDGYTF

V gene: TRBV12-3/TRBV12-4
D gene: .
clone size: .
J gene: TRBJ2-7
CDR3 DNA: TGTGCCAGCAGTTTCGGGGGCGAGCAGTACTTC
CDR3 protein: CASSFGGEQYF

V gene: TRBV3-1/TRBV3-2
D gene: .
clone size: many
J gene: TRBJ1-1
CDR3 DNA: TGTGCCAGCAGCCAAGATAGGACAGACAAAGCTTTCTTT
CDR3 protein: CASSQDRTDKAFF

V gene: TRBV12-3/TRBV12-4
D gene: .
clone size: .
J gene: TRBJ1-2
CDR3 DNA: TGTGCCAGCAGCCAGGACAGTAACTATGGCTACACCTTC
CDR3 protein: CASSQDSNYGYTF

V gene: TRBV2
D gene: .
clone size: .
J gene: TRBJ1-4
CDR3 DNA: TGTGCCAGCAGTGAAAGGGGGAACGGGGAAAAACTGTTTTTT
CDR3 protein: CASSERGNGEKLFF

V gene: TRBV19
D gene: .
clone size: .
J gene: TRBJ1-1
CDR3 DNA: TGTGCCAGTACCGAGGCCCCGGTCACTGAAGCTTTCTTT
CDR3 protein: CASTEAPVTEAFF

V gene: TRBV6-6
D gene: TRBD1
clone size: .
J gene: TRBJ2-1
CDR3 DNA: TGTGCCAGCAGTTACTCCGGGACAGGGGATGAGCAGTTCTTC
CDR3 protein: CASSYSGTGDEQFF

V gene: TRBV7-9
D gene: TRBD1
clone size: .
J gene: TRBJ1-2
CDR3 DNA: TGTGCCAGCAGCTTGGATGGACAGGGCCCCTATGGCTACACCTTC
CDR3 protein: CASSLDGQGPYGYTF

V gene: TRBV9
D gene: TRBD1
clone size: .
J gene: TRBJ1-6
CDR3 DNA: TGTGCCAGCAGCATAGGGGGCCAGAATTCACCCCTCCACTTT
CDR3 protein: CASSIGGQNSPLHF

V gene: TRBV2
D gene: TRBD1
clone size: once
J gene: TRBJ1-1
CDR3 DNA: TGTGCCAGCAGCGGACAGGGCGGCTCTGAAGCTTTCTTT
CDR3 protein: CASSGQGGSEAFF

V gene: TRBV19
D gene: .
clone size: .
J gene: TRBJ2-1
CDR3 DNA: TGTGCCAGTAGTCCTAGACTAGGAGTCAATGAGCAGTTCTTC
CDR3 protein: CASSPRLGVNEQFF

V gene: TRBV5-1
D gene: TRBD1
clone size: .
J gene: TRBJ1-2
CDR3 DNA: TGCGCCAGCAGCTTGGACAGGGGAGGCTACACCTTC
CDR3 protein: CASSLDRGGYTF

V gene: TRBV14
D gene: TRBD1
clone size: .
J gene: TRBJ2-7
CDR3 DNA: TGTGCCAGCAGCCAAGATAAAGGGACAGGCCGAGACTCCTACGAGCAGTACTTC
CDR3 protein: CASSQDKGTGRDSYEQYF

V gene: TRBV5-4
D gene: .
clone size: .
J gene: TRBJ2-7
CDR3 DNA: TGTGCCAGCAGCCTCCCAGGGGCCGGCGAGCAGTACTTC
CDR3 protein: CASSLPGAGEQYF

V gene: TRBV4-2
D gene: TRBD2
clone size: .
J gene: TRBJ2-5
CDR3 DNA: TGTGCCAGCAGCCCCCAGGGACGACTAGCGGGACAAGAGACCCAGTACTTC
CDR3 protein: CASSPQGRLAGQETQYF